The rows below give T cell receptor beta chains drawn from one sample of a study of blood T cell repertoires in COVID-19. TCRdb's table, derived via immunoSEQ multiplex PCR, lists solely in-frame clones and lacks some. The table has around 250,000 clones, 85% to 90% seen once. Sequenced input: PBMCs or T cells enriched from blood (not recorded which). Receptor source: a woman aged 25-40 years who had recovered from COVID-19. CDR3s include the opening cysteine and the closing phenylalanine or tryptophan. Fields, in order: D gene, clone size, CDR3 length, V gene, J gene, CDR3 protein, CDR3 DNA. D genes are given only for firm matches. Not all rows give a size; the values are once, few, many and, for expanded clones, a class.

-	-	16	TRBV7-3	TRBJ2-2	CASSLRSAENTGELFF	TGTGCCAGCAGCTTAAGATCGGCGGAAAACACCGGGGAGCTGTTTTTT
TRBD1	-	13	TRBV6-5	TRBJ2-1	CASSYSQDREQFF	TGTGCCAGCAGTTACTCCCAGGACAGGGAGCAGTTCTTC
TRBD2	once	13	TRBV12-3/TRBV12-4	TRBJ2-1	CASSLAGAGEQFF	TGTGCCAGCAGTTTAGCGGGAGCGGGGGAGCAGTTCTTC
-	-	15	TRBV19	TRBJ1-5	CASSKQPQQNQPQHF	TGTGCCAGTAGTAAACAGCCACAGCAGAATCAGCCCCAGCATTTT
-	-	16	TRBV27	TRBJ2-2	CASSLSRQLNTGELFF	TGTGCCAGCAGTTTATCAAGACAGCTGAACACCGGGGAGCTGTTTTTT
-	-	13	TRBV28	TRBJ2-2	CASSLQRAGELFF	TGTGCCAGCAGTTTACAACGGGCCGGGGAGCTGTTTTTT
TRBD1	-	17	TRBV28	TRBJ1-6	CASTTTGGSSYNSPLHF	TGTGCCAGCACGACGACAGGGGGAAGCTCCTATAATTCACCCCTCCACTTT
-	-	13	TRBV28	TRBJ1-1	CASTYPENTEAFF	TGTGCCAGTACATATCCTGAAAACACTGAAGCTTTCTTT
-	-	14	TRBV28	TRBJ1-6	CASRNRENNSPLHF	TGTGCCAGCAGAAACCGGGAGAATAATTCACCCCTCCACTTT
-	-	15	TRBV7-2	TRBJ1-5	CASSSQGQGGQPQHF	TGTGCCAGCAGCTCCCAGGGGCAGGGCGGTCAGCCCCAGCATTTT
TRBD2	-	15	TRBV5-1	TRBJ2-7	CASSLASGTLYEQYF	TGCGCCAGCAGCTTGGCTAGCGGGACCCTCTACGAGCAGTACTTC
TRBD2	-	14	TRBV20-1	TRBJ2-1	CSASASGSRNEQFF	TGCAGTGCTAGTGCTAGCGGGAGTAGGAATGAGCAGTTCTTC
TRBD2	-	18	TRBV14	TRBJ2-7	CASSQRGSGGERSYEQYF	TGTGCCAGCAGCCAACGCGGTAGCGGGGGGGAAAGGTCCTACGAGCAGTACTTC
-	-	15	TRBV6-5	TRBJ2-6	CASSYEGAGANVLTF	TGTGCCAGCAGTTACGAGGGTGCTGGGGCCAACGTCCTGACTTTC
-	-	11	TRBV6-5	TRBJ1-1	CASSGDREAFF	TGTGCCAGCAGCGGCGACAGGGAAGCTTTCTTT
TRBD2	-	17	TRBV23-1	TRBJ2-1	CASSQSGGKGSYNEQFF	TGCGCCAGCAGTCAATCCGGGGGGAAGGGCTCCTACAATGAGCAGTTCTTC
-	-	14	TRBV4-2	TRBJ1-2	CASSQRQANYGYTF	TGTGCCAGCAGCCAAAGGCAGGCCAACTATGGCTACACCTTC
TRBD1	-	16	TRBV9	TRBJ1-4	CASSVEGDRLNEKLFF	TGTGCCAGCAGCGTAGAGGGGGACAGACTTAATGAAAAACTGTTTTTT
TRBD1	-	15	TRBV2	TRBJ1-4	CASTREGAVSEKLFF	TGTGCCAGCACCAGAGAGGGGGCAGTAAGTGAAAAACTGTTTTTT
-	few	17	TRBV28	TRBJ1-2	CASSSFVWGPRNYGYTF	TGTGCCAGCAGTTCATTCGTTTGGGGGCCCAGAAACTATGGCTACACCTTC
-	-	17	TRBV30	TRBJ2-5	CAWSVRWSRGVLETQYF	TGTGCCTGGAGTGTACGGTGGTCCAGGGGGGTGTTGGAGACCCAGTACTTC
TRBD1	-	14	TRBV28	TRBJ2-7	CASSRNRGSYEQYF	TGTGCCAGCAGTCGAAACAGGGGCTCCTACGAGCAGTACTTC
TRBD2	-	15	TRBV7-3	TRBJ2-3	CASSSASGGTDTQYF	TGTGCCAGCAGCTCCGCTAGCGGTGGCACAGATACGCAGTATTTT
-	once	13	TRBV6-4	TRBJ1-2	CASSDPDSRGYTF	TGTGCCAGCAGTGACCCGGACAGTCGAGGCTACACCTTC
TRBD1	-	15	TRBV6-5	TRBJ1-2	CASQSSGGRSYGYTF	TGTGCCAGCCAATCCTCAGGGGGAAGAAGCTATGGCTACACCTTC
-	-	13	TRBV6-5	TRBJ1-5	CASSYSENQPQHF	TGTGCCAGCAGTTACTCGGAGAATCAGCCCCAGCATTTT
-	few	15	TRBV15	TRBJ2-1	CATSRDSGPHNEQFF	TGTGCCACCAGCAGAGATAGCGGACCACACAATGAGCAGTTCTTC
-	-	14	TRBV7-9	TRBJ2-2	CASSPGVYTGELFF	TGTGCCAGCAGCCCGGGAGTGTACACCGGGGAGCTGTTTTTT
TRBD2	few	15	TRBV5-1	TRBJ2-2	CASSLEPAGTGELFF	TGCGCCAGCAGCTTAGAGCCAGCGGGAACCGGGGAGCTGTTTTTT
TRBD1	once	13	TRBV30	TRBJ1-3	CACSLRQGYTIYF	TGTGCCTGTTCATTAAGACAGGGTTACACCATATATTTT
TRBD1	once	14	TRBV7-8	TRBJ1-2	CASSYGRQGYGYTF	TGTGCCAGCAGCTATGGGAGACAGGGCTATGGCTACACCTTC
-	-	16	TRBV5-1	TRBJ1-5	CASSLAGDTSNQPQHF	TGCGCCAGCAGCTTGGCCGGGGACACTTCCAATCAGCCCCAGCATTTT
-	once	16	TRBV4-3	TRBJ2-1	CASSQDWASAYNEQFF	TGCGCCAGCAGCCAAGATTGGGCCTCGGCCTACAATGAGCAGTTCTTC
-	-	18	TRBV7-2	TRBJ2-6	CASSLGWAGYSGANVLTF	TGTGCCAGCAGCCTAGGGTGGGCAGGATACTCTGGGGCCAACGTCCTGACTTTC
TRBD2	-	14	TRBV19	TRBJ2-1	CASSGGSAYNEQFF	TGTGCCAGTAGTGGCGGGAGCGCCTACAATGAGCAGTTCTTC
TRBD1	-	15	TRBV7-2	TRBJ2-1	CASSLGQGSYNEQFF	TGTGCCAGCAGCTTAGGACAGGGGTCCTACAATGAGCAGTTCTTC
-	once	15	TRBV24-1	TRBJ1-2	CATSDPRIGGYGYTF	TGTGCCACCAGTGATCCCCGCATCGGTGGCTATGGCTACACCTTC
TRBD2	few	12	TRBV30	TRBJ2-7	CAYGGGAYEQYF	TGTGCCTATGGGGGAGGGGCCTACGAGCAGTACTTC
TRBD2	-	17	TRBV9	TRBJ2-1	CASSYPRTSGTDNEQFF	TGTGCCAGCAGCTACCCCCGGACTAGCGGGACCGACAATGAGCAGTTCTTC
-	-	10	TRBV20-1	TRBJ2-5	CSARRETQYF	TGCAGTGCCAGGCGAGAAACCCAGTACTTC
TRBD1	-	17	TRBV5-1	TRBJ1-6	CASSRTLRQGNNSPLHF	TGCGCCAGCAGCCGGACATTAAGACAGGGGAATAATTCACCCCTCCACTTT
-	-	11	TRBV2	TRBJ2-1	CASSEDYEQFF	TGTGCCAGCAGCGAAGACTATGAGCAGTTCTTC